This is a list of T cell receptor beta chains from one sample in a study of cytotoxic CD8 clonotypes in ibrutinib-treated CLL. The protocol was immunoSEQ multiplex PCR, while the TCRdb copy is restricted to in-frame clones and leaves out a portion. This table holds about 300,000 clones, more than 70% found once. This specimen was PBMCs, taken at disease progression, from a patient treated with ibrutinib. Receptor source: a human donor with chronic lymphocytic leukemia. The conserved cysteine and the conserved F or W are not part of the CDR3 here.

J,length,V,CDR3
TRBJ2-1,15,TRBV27,ASSPRTSGLSYNEQF
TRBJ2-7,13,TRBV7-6,ASSWALAGVYEQY
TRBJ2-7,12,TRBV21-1,ASSKGDNRNEQY
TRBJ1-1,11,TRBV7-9,ASSLSWNTEAF
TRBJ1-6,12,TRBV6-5,ASRDDRLKSPLH
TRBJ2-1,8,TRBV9,ASSGNEQF
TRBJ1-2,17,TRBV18,ASSPPGDRVWLSGYGYT
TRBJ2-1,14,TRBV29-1,SVDTPGLAGVGEQF
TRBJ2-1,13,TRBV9,ASSDRAGGYNEQF
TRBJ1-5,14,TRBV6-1,ASSEEGPHTLMAQH
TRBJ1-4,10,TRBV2,ASSDGWEKLF
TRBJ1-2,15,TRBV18,ASSPLGTGVPFHGYT
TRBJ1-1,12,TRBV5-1,ASGLQGFHTEAF
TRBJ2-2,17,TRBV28,ASSYTRGRDIANTGELF
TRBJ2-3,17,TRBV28,ASRGTVLYQITSTDTQY
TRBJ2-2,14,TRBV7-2,ASSLRGSGNTGELF
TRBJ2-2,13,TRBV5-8,ASSYHDRGIGELF
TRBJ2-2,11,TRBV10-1,AAGTGNTGELF
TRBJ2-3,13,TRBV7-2,ASSLSSLSADTQY
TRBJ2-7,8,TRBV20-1,SAKAYEQY
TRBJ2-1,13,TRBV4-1,ASSQDGGAYNEQF
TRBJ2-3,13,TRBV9,ASSVDLDYTDTQY
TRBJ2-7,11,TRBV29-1,SVPGTGLHEQY
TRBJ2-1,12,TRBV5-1,ASSGRQIYNEQF
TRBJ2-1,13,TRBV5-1,ASSTSSPLLNEQF
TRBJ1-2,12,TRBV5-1,ASSQDRGYRGYT
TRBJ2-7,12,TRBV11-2,ASSGATATLEQY
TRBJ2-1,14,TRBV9,ASSVGGREVDNEQF
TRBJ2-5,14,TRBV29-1,SVEGRGSGYQETQY
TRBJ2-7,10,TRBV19,VRGSGQGDTG
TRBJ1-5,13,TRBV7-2,ASSFGFSGGQPQH
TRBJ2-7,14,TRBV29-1,SVESPGLTASYEQY
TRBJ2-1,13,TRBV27,ASSSTGTAYNEQF
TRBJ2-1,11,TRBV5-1,ASSISTGLEQF
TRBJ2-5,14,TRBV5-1,ASSLAPVGVGETQY
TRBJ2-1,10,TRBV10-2,ASQVTYNEQF
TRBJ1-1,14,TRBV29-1,SVEAGPYAAHTEAF
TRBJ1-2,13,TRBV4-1,ASSQQGDWRYGYT
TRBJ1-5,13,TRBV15,ATSRSRGGNQPQH
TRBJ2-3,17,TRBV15,ATTFSRDRRSTSTDTQY
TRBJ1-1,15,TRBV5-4,ASSPRPTMGHGTEAF
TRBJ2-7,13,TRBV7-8,ASSLVRTGGYEQY
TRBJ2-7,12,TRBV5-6,ASSPVGGGHEQY
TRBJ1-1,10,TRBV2,AGGLSNTEAF
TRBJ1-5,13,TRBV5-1,ASRLSTGGNQPQH
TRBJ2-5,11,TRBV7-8,ASSIDSGETQY
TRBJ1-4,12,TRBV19,ASSIQGFHEKLF
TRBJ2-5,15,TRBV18,ASSPPWGGASQETQY
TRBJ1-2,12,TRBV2,ASKTRAPNYGYT
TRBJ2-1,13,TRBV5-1,ASSLGWGSYNEQF
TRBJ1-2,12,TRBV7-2,ASSLSQGNYGYT
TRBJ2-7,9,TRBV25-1,ASSGYYEQY
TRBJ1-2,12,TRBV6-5,ASSYPEAWYGYT
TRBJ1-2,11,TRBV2,ANGQEGGYGYT
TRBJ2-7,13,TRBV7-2,ASSSGQTFSYEQY
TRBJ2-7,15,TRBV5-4,ASSYFRGAGSSYEQY